These T cell receptor beta chains were read from a single sample in a study of blood T cell repertoires in COVID-19. Sequencing was performed with immunoSEQ multiplex PCR; in TCRdb, only in-frame clones are kept and a portion is missing. The sample comprises roughly 73,000 clones, 86% of which are singletons, and roughly 3.9% rests with the top ten. What was sequenced was peripheral blood. The receptors come from a man in his 70s with active COVID-19. Each CDR3 is given with its conserved first and last residue. A D gene is named only where the DNA matches it firmly. Not every row has a clone size; where given, it reads once, few, many or a size class.

TGTGCCAGCAGCTCGGACAGATACGAGCAGTACTTC,CASSSDRYEQYF,TRBJ2-7,.,TRBV7-6,.
TGTGCCAGCAGCCAGCACCGGGGGATAACAAAACACAATGAGCAGTTCTTC,CASSQHRGITKHNEQFF,TRBJ2-1,.,TRBV14,once
TGTGCCAGCAGCCCCACGGGACTAGCGGGGACGGACAATGAGCAGTTCTTC,CASSPTGLAGTDNEQFF,TRBJ2-1,TRBD2,TRBV14,.
TGTGCCGCACAGGGGACTGGGGCCAACGTCCTGACTTTC,CAAQGTGANVLTF,TRBJ2-6,TRBD1,TRBV6-5,once
TGTGCCACCAGTGGGGTAGCGGGAGGGGCAGATACGCAGTATTTT,CATSGVAGGADTQYF,TRBJ2-3,TRBD2,TRBV24-1,.
TGTGCCAGCCGAACCGCGGGGTCTGAAGCTTTCTTT,CASRTAGSEAFF,TRBJ1-1,.,TRBV28,.
TGTGCCAGCAGCTTGGTGGGCAGACCAGGGGAGCTGTTTTTT,CASSLVGRPGELFF,TRBJ2-2,.,TRBV5-6,few
TGTGCCAGCACTAGCGGGGACCTTAGCACAGATACGCAGTATTTT,CASTSGDLSTDTQYF,TRBJ2-3,TRBD2,TRBV6-6,.
TGTGCCATCAGGGGCGAGAGGGAGAAAAACACCGGGGAGCTGTTTTTT,CAIRGEREKNTGELFF,TRBJ2-2,.,TRBV10-3,.
TGTGCCAGCAGTTTAGGGACACAATTACAGTACTTC,CASSLGTQLQYF,TRBJ2-4,.,TRBV28,.
TGTGCCAGCAGCCCCTCGCCTAGCGGGGTACCCAATGAGCAGTTCTTC,CASSPSPSGVPNEQFF,TRBJ2-1,TRBD2,TRBV7-3,.
TGTGCCAGTAGGGAGGGGCCTACCTCCTACGAGCAGTACTTC,CASREGPTSYEQYF,TRBJ2-7,.,TRBV19,.
TGTGCCTGGAGTAGACTAGCGGGCCAAGAGACCCAGTACTTC,CAWSRLAGQETQYF,TRBJ2-5,TRBD2,TRBV30,.
TGTGCCAGCAGCTTAGTCCATTCCAAAGCTTTCTTT,CASSLVHSKAFF,TRBJ1-1,.,TRBV7-9,.
TGTGCCAGCAGCCCGAGAGTGGGCAGGGGGCTGCCCCAGCATTTT,CASSPRVGRGLPQHF,TRBJ1-5,TRBD1,TRBV7-2,few
TGTGCCAGCAGTTCCGAGGAGGGGAGGGGCACAGATACGCAGTATTTT,CASSSEEGRGTDTQYF,TRBJ2-3,TRBD2,TRBV6-2/TRBV6-3,.
TGTGCCAGCAGCGACCCAGGGACAGGGGGGCAGTATTTT,CASSDPGTGGQYF,TRBJ2-3,TRBD1,TRBV6-2/TRBV6-3,.
TGTGCCATCCGGCCCCGCGGGCTAGCGCCCCGCGGGGGGGAAACGCAGTATTTT,CAIRPRGLAPRGGETQYF,TRBJ2-3,TRBD2,TRBV7-2,.
TGTGCCAGTAGTATTGGTGGGACAGGGGGCTCAGATACGCAGTATTTT,CASSIGGTGGSDTQYF,TRBJ2-3,TRBD1,TRBV19,.
TGTGCCAGCAGCTCCCCGGGGGGGGCGTTTAACACTGAAGCTTTCTTT,CASSSPGGAFNTEAFF,TRBJ1-1,.,TRBV5-4,.
TGTGCCAGCAGCCAACCCGACAGGGGTGGCTATGGCTACACCTTC,CASSQPDRGGYGYTF,TRBJ1-2,TRBD1,TRBV4-2,.
TGTGCCAGCAGCTTTGGGGTAGCGGGACTGGGGGAACAAGAGACCCAGTACTTC,CASSFGVAGLGEQETQYF,TRBJ2-5,TRBD2,TRBV7-8,.
TGTGCCAGCAGTTACCGGGGGTACTATGAGCAGTTCTTC,CASSYRGYYEQFF,TRBJ2-1,.,TRBV6-5,.
TGTGCCAGCAGCGTAGAGGGACTAGCGGGTTCGGGAGATACGCAGTATTTT,CASSVEGLAGSGDTQYF,TRBJ2-3,TRBD2,TRBV9,.
TGTGCCAGCTCACCACGTCGACTAGCGGGACCCCAGCAGTTCTTC,CASSPRRLAGPQQFF,TRBJ2-1,TRBD2,TRBV18,.
TGTGCCAGCAGCTTCCCAGGACAGGGAGCTTTCTTT,CASSFPGQGAFF,TRBJ1-1,TRBD1,TRBV7-3,.
TGTGCCAGCAGCCAAGAAGGGACAGGGGCAGGGGGCACAGATACGCAGTATTTT,CASSQEGTGAGGTDTQYF,TRBJ2-3,TRBD1,TRBV3-1/TRBV3-2,.
TGTGCCAGCAGCTTTGGTAGCGGGATGTCGGGTGAGCAGTACTTC,CASSFGSGMSGEQYF,TRBJ2-7,TRBD2,TRBV7-9,.
TGTGCCAGCAGTGAATGGGCAGCGAACACTGAAGCTTTCTTT,CASSEWAANTEAFF,TRBJ1-1,.,TRBV6-1,.
TGCGCCAGCAGCCAAGAAGGCGGCCCAGGGGAGCAGTACTTC,CASSQEGGPGEQYF,TRBJ2-7,.,TRBV4-3,.
TGCGCCAGCAGCCAGGAGGGAGGCCCTAATGAAAAACTGTTTTTT,CASSQEGGPNEKLFF,TRBJ1-4,.,TRBV4-1,.
TGTGCCAGCAGCCCCCGGGCGGGGCCCTGGGGTGAGCAGTTCTTC,CASSPRAGPWGEQFF,TRBJ2-1,.,TRBV11-2,.
TGTGCCAGTAGTACCGTAGATACGCAGTATTTT,CASSTVDTQYF,TRBJ2-3,.,TRBV19,.
TGCGCCAGCAGCCAAGATCGGGGTACAACCAGCACAGATACGCAGTATTTT,CASSQDRGTTSTDTQYF,TRBJ2-3,.,TRBV4-1,.
TGTGCCAGCAGGAAAGACACCCACGAGCAGTACTTC,CASRKDTHEQYF,TRBJ2-7,.,TRBV6-5,.
TGTGCCAGCACCCCGTTAGGGCTAGCGTCCGGGGAGCTGTTTTTT,CASTPLGLASGELFF,TRBJ2-2,.,TRBV11-2,.
TGTGCCAGCAGCTTCCCCCTCACTAGCGGGCCTTCGAACACCGGGGAGCTGTTTTTT,CASSFPLTSGPSNTGELFF,TRBJ2-2,TRBD2,TRBV9,.
TGTGCCAGCAGCTTAGCGACAGCTCAGACATACTATGGCTACACCTTC,CASSLATAQTYYGYTF,TRBJ1-2,.,TRBV7-9,few
TGTGCCAGCAGTCCAACCCAGGGTATCGGAGAGACCCAGTACTTC,CASSPTQGIGETQYF,TRBJ2-5,.,TRBV6-5,.
TGTGCCAGTAGTGTGGCAGGGGGCTCCTACGAGCAGTACTTC,CASSVAGGSYEQYF,TRBJ2-7,TRBD1,TRBV19,.
TGTGCCAGTAGTATAGGGCGGAACTCCTACGAGCAGTACTTC,CASSIGRNSYEQYF,TRBJ2-7,.,TRBV19,.
TGTGCCAGCAGTTTTGGGACAGGGGGAACAGATACGCAGTATTTT,CASSFGTGGTDTQYF,TRBJ2-3,TRBD1,TRBV27,.
TGTGCCAGCAGCCCTAGTGGGGGGAGGGCAGATACGCAGTATTTT,CASSPSGGRADTQYF,TRBJ2-3,TRBD2,TRBV7-2,.
TGTGCCAGCAGCCCCAGCGGGGCCGGGGAGCTGTTTTTT,CASSPSGAGELFF,TRBJ2-2,TRBD2,TRBV9,.
TGTGCCAGCAGCATCGACGGAGGGAGGGGCAATGAGCAGTTCTTC,CASSIDGGRGNEQFF,TRBJ2-1,TRBD2,TRBV9,.
TGTGCCAGCACCACAGGGTTTGGAAACACCATATATTTT,CASTTGFGNTIYF,TRBJ1-3,.,TRBV9,.
TGTGCCACCAGTGACCCCAGGGGAGGGGAGACCCAGTACTTC,CATSDPRGGETQYF,TRBJ2-5,.,TRBV24-1,.
TGTGCCAGCAGCCAAGATCGGACACGACCCCTCCACTTT,CASSQDRTRPLHF,TRBJ1-6,.,TRBV4-2,.
TGTGCCAGCACCGAAAATAGCGGATCCTCCTACGAGCAGTACTTC,CASTENSGSSYEQYF,TRBJ2-7,.,TRBV7-2,.
TGTGCCAGCAGTGACCCCCGGACAGGCCTTCGGGACGAGCAGTACTTC,CASSDPRTGLRDEQYF,TRBJ2-7,TRBD1,TRBV6-1,once
TGCGCCAGCAGCTTGGCCGGGACGGCTAGCGGGGGGCGGAATGAGCAGTTCTTC,CASSLAGTASGGRNEQFF,TRBJ2-1,TRBD2,TRBV5-1,.
TGTGCCACCCAGTCGGGGGAGGGCTCTTGGTACAATGAGCAGTTCTTC,CATQSGEGSWYNEQFF,TRBJ2-1,TRBD2,TRBV18,.
TGTGCCAGCAGCCAAGAGGGCGGCAGGGTAAATGGCTACACCTTC,CASSQEGGRVNGYTF,TRBJ1-2,.,TRBV14,.
TGTGCCACCAGCAGAGATGGAGTTCGGCTAGCGGGAGGGCCTGCGTACTTC,CATSRDGVRLAGGPAYF,TRBJ2-7,TRBD2,TRBV15,.
TGCAGCGTTGTTGGGCCCCGGGATACGCAGTATTTT,CSVVGPRDTQYF,TRBJ2-3,.,TRBV29-1,.
TGTGCCAGCAGGCCACAGCTGGGGAGCCATCAGCCCCAGCATTTT,CASRPQLGSHQPQHF,TRBJ1-5,.,TRBV27,.
TGCGCCAGCAGCCCTGGGGCAGTTCGTAATGAAAAACTGTTTTTT,CASSPGAVRNEKLFF,TRBJ1-4,.,TRBV5-1,.